This T cell receptor (beta chain) was documented in a study of cytomegalovirus exposure and HLA in healthy donors. Study-wide points: First-cohort TCR clusters were later found to tend to co-occur in the 90 to 150 validation repertoires.

Notes on this clone: Its specificity is not known.

Only in-frame clones appear in the TCRdb table, and some are missing; sequencing was by immunoSEQ multiplex PCR. The table lists 150,000 or so clones, 86% of them singletons, with 20% to 25% in the top ten. Germline values: CDR1 KGHSH, CDR2 LQKENI. This CDR3 spans 13 amino acids. Trimming cost V 1 base and J 4 bases; bases outside gene matches: 0. The TCR was taken from a man between 18 and 29 years old in good health and CMV-seropositive. The sequencing sample was made of PBMCs. The rearrangement links TRBV18 to TRBJ1-1; 7 positions match TRBD1. The CDR3 sequence is CASSPRQGTEAFF. DNA of the CDR3: TGTGCCAGCTCACCACGACAGGGCACTGAAGCTTTCTTT.